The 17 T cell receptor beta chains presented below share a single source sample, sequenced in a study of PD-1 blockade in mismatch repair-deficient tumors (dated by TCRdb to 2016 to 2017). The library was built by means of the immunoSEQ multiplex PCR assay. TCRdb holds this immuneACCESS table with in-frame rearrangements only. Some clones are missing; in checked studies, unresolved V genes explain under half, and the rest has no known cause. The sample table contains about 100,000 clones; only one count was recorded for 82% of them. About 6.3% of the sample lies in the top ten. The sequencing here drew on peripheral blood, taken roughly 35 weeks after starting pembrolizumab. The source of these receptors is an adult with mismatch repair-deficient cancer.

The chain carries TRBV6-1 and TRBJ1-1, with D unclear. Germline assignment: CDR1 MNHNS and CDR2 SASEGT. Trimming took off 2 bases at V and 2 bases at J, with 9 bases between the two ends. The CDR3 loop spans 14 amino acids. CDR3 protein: CASSEIVGNTEAFF. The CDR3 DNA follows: TGTGCCAGCAGTGAAATCGTGGGTAACACTGAAGCTTTCTTT.

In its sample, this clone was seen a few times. The CDR3 region has the DNA TGTGCCAGTAGTATGAGTCCCGGAGGGGGCGGTATACTAGCGGATTACGAGCAGTACTTC. Translating it yields CASSMSPGGGGILADYEQYF. The V call is TRBV19, the J call TRBJ2-7; TRBD2 might be the D (8 bases). V gave up 3 bases and J gave up 4 bases, with 31 bases separating them. CDR3 length: 20 amino acids. In germline, CDR1 is LNHDA, CDR2 SQIVND (reference sequence).

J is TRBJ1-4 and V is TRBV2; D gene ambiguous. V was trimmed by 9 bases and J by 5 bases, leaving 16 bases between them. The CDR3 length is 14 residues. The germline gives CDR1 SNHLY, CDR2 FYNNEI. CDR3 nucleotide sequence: TGTGCCAGTAATAGGGAGATGGGAAATGAAAAACTGTTTTTT. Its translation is CASNREMGNEKLFF.

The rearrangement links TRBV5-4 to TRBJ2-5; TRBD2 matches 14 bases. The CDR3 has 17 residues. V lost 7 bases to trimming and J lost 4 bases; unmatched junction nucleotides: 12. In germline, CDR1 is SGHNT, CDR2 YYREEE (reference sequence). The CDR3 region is CASFRRGLAGAGETQYF. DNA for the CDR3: TGTGCCAGCTTCCGACGGGGACTAGCGGGAGCGGGAGAGACCCAGTACTTC.

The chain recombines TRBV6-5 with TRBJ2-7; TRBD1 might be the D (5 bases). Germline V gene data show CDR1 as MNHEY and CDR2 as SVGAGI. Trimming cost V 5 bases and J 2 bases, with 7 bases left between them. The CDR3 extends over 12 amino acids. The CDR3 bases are TGTGCCAGCAGTCTACAGGCCTACGAGCAGTACTTC. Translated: CASSLQAYEQYF.

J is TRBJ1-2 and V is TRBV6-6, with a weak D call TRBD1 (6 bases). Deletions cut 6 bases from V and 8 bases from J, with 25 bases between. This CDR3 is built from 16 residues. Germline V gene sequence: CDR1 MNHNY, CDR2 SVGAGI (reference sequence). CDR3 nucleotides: TGTGCCAGCAGACCGTTCAGTCGGAGACAGGCCGGGGGCTACACCTTC. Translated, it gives CASRPFSRRQAGGYTF.

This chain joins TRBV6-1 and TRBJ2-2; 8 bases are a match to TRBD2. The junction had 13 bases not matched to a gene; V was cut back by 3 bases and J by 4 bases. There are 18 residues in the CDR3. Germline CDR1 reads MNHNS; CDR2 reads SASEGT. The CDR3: CASSEAGGIFWSTGELFF. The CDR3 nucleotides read TGTGCCAGCAGTGAGGCGGGAGGAATCTTTTGGTCCACCGGGGAGCTGTTTTTT.

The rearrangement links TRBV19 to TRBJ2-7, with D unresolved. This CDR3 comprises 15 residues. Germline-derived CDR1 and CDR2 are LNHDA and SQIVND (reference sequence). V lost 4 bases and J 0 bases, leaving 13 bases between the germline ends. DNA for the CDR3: TGTGCCAGTAGTAAGGGCGGAACTTACTCCTACGAGCAGTACTTC. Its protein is CASSKGGTYSYEQYF.

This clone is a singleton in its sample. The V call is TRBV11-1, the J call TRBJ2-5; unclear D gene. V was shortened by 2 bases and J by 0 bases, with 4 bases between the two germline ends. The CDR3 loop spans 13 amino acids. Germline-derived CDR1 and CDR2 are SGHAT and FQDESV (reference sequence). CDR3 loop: CASSLFHQETQYF. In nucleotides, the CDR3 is TGTGCCAGCAGCTTATTTCACCAAGAGACCCAGTACTTC.

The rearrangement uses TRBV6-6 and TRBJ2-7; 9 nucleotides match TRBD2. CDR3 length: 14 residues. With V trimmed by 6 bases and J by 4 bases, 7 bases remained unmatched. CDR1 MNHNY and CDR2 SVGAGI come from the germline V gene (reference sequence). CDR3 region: CASSPPGLAYEQYF. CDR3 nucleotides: TGTGCCAGCAGCCCGCCGGGACTAGCTTACGAGCAGTACTTC.

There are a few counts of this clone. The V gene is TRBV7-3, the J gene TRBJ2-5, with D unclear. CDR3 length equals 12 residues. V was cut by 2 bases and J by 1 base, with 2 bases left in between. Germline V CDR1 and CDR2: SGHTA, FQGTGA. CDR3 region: CASSLPQETQYF. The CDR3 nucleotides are TGTGCCAGCAGCTTACCCCAAGAGACCCAGTACTTC.

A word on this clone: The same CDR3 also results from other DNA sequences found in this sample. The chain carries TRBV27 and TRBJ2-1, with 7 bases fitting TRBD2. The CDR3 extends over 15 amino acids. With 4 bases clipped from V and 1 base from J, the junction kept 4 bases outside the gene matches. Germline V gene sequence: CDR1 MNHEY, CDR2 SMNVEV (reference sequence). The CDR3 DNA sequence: TGTGCCAGCAGTTCCCCGGGAGGTTCCTACAATGAGCAGTTCTTC. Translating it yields CASSSPGGSYNEQFF.

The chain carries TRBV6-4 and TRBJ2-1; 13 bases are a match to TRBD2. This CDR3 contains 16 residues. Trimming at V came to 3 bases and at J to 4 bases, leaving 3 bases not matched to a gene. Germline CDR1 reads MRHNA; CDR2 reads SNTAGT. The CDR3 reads CASSEEGLAGYNEQFF. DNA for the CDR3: TGTGCCAGCAGTGAAGAGGGACTAGCGGGGTACAATGAGCAGTTCTTC.

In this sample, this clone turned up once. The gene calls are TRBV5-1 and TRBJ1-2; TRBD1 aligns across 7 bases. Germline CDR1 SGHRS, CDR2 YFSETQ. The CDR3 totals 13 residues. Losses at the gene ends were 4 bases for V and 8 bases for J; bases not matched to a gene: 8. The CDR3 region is CASSGSGGGGYTF. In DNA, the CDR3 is TGCGCCAGCAGCGGATCAGGGGGTGGAGGCTACACCTTC. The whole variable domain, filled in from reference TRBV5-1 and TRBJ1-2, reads KAGVTQTPRYLIKTRGQQVTLSCSPISGHRSVSWYQQTPGQGLQFLFEYFSETQRNKGNFPGRFSGRQFSNSRSEMNVSTLELGDSALYLCASSGSGGGGYTFGSGTRLTVV.

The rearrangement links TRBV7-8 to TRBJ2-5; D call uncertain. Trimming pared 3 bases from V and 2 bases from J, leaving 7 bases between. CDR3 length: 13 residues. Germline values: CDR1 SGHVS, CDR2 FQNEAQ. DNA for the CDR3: TGTGCCAGCAGCTTTTCAGAGCAAGAGACCCAGTACTTC. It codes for CASSFSEQETQYF.

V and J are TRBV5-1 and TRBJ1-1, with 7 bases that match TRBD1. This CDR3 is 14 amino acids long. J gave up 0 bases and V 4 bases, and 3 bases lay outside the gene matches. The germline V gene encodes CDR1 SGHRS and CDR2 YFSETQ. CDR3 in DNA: TGCGCCAGCAGCCAGGGACAGATGAACACTGAAGCTTTCTTT. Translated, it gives CASSQGQMNTEAFF.

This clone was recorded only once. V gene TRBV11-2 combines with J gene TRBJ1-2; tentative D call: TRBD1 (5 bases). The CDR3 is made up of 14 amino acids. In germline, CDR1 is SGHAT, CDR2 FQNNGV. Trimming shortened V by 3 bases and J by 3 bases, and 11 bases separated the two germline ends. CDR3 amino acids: CASSLGVPYYGYTF. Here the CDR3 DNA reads TGTGCCAGCAGCTTGGGGGTCCCGTACTATGGCTACACCTTC.